The 22 T cell receptor beta chains reported below all come from one sample, sequenced in a study of coeliac disease. TCRdb keeps only in-frame clones here, not all; method: immunoSEQ multiplex PCR. Among more than 2,000 clones, over 60% were seen once, and the ten largest hold 11% to 15%. The material sequenced was lamina propria lymphocytes from the gut. These receptors all stem from a woman in her seventies with celiac disease on a gluten-free diet.

The V gene is TRBV7-1, the J gene TRBJ1-2; TRBD1 matches 12 bases. TRBV7-1 is an ORF, and what it does is uncertain. The length of the CDR3 is 17 residues. J was trimmed by 6 bases and V by 5 bases; bases with no gene match: 13. CDR3 in DNA: TGTGCCAGCAGCCCCGGGACAGGGGGCATAAGAGAAGATGGCTACACCTTC. It codes for CASSPGTGGIREDGYTF.

The chain has TRBV29-1 and TRBJ2-1, with D uncertain. The CDR3 has 13 residues. Per the germline V gene, CDR1 is SQVTM and CDR2 is ANQGSEA. Trimming cost V 3 bases and J 0 bases, with 6 bases left between them. The DNA of the CDR3 is TGCAGCGTTGAGGCTCGCTCCTACAATGAGCAGTTCTTC. Protein sequence: CSVEARSYNEQFF.

This rearrangement joins TRBV6-7 to TRBJ1-5; D not certain. TRBV6-7 is an open reading frame whose function is uncertain. Trimming shortened V by 6 bases and J by 2 bases, and 8 bases separated the two germline ends. This CDR3 is built from 13 residues. The CDR3 here is CASREGGNQPQHF. Written as DNA, the CDR3 is TGTGCCAGCAGAGAAGGAGGCAATCAGCCCCAGCATTTT.

Remarks on this clone: Other DNA sequences within the sample encode an identical CDR3. The chain combines TRBV7-2 with TRBJ2-3; D is perhaps TRBD2 (6 bases). Trimming removed 0 bases from V and 2 bases from J, with 9 bases in between. CDR3 length: 15 residues. Germline V gene sequence: CDR1 SGHTA, CDR2 FQGNSA. This chain's CDR3 is CASSLAGGPTDTQYF. The CDR3 region has the DNA TGTGCCAGCAGCTTAGCGGGGGGTCCCACAGATACGCAGTATTTT.

CDR3 protein: CSVTGQPTNYGYTF. The CDR3 DNA is TGCAGCGTCACGGGACAGCCGACTAACTATGGCTACACCTTC. V and J are TRBV29-1 and TRBJ1-2, with 7 nucleotides matching TRBD1. This CDR3 contains 14 residues. Germline loops: CDR1 SQVTM, CDR2 ANQGSEA. Trimming cost V 6 bases and J 0 bases; bases outside gene matches: 7.

The chain joins TRBV30 to TRBJ1-2; D remains ambiguous. V lost 2 bases to trimming and J lost 3 bases, with 10 bases between them. The CDR3 is made up of 13 amino acids. Germline V gene sequence: CDR1 GTSNPN, CDR2 SVGIG (reference sequence). CDR3 in amino acids: CAWSYTVHYGYTF. DNA of the CDR3: TGTGCCTGGAGTTATACAGTCCACTATGGCTACACCTTC.

The J gene is TRBJ2-7, the V gene TRBV5-6; 9 bases fit TRBD1. The germline gives CDR1 SGHDT, CDR2 YYEEEE. This CDR3 has 14 residues. V shed 4 bases and J 6 bases; nucleotides not matched to a gene: 8. CDR3: CASSLWDRVREQYV. The CDR3 DNA is TGTGCCAGCAGCCTGTGGGACAGGGTTCGCGAGCAGTACGTC.

The chain has TRBV29-1 and TRBJ2-3; 11 nucleotides match TRBD2. This CDR3 contains 16 residues. With 6 bases clipped from V and 3 bases from J, the junction kept 11 bases outside the gene matches. Germline CDR1 and CDR2: SQVTM and ANQGSEA. The CDR3: CSVVRVAGGPTDTQYF. CDR3 nucleotides: TGCAGCGTGGTTCGAGTAGCGGGAGGGCCGACAGATACGCAGTATTTT.

V is TRBV7-2 and J is TRBJ2-3; perhaps TRBD2 as D (6 bases). CDR1 and CDR2 from the germline V gene are SGHTA and FQGNSA. The CDR3 sequence is 15 residues long. Trimming pared 5 bases from V and 2 bases from J, leaving 14 bases between. The CDR3 nucleotides read TGTGCCAGCAGCCCACGGGGGAGACTCACAGATACGCAGTATTTT. Its translation: CASSPRGRLTDTQYF.

The chain combines TRBV5-1 with TRBJ1-3, with a weak D call TRBD1 (6 bases). This CDR3 has 14 amino acids. The ends were cut back, 3 bases at V and 0 bases at J, with 7 bases in the middle. Germline V gene data show CDR1 as SGHRS and CDR2 as YFSETQ. As DNA, the CDR3 is TGCGCCAGCAGCTCAGGGGCCTCTGGAAACACCATATATTTT. Encoded protein: CASSSGASGNTIYF.

This clone has a handful of counts. The chain employs TRBV7-9 and TRBJ2-1; no clear D. Germline CDR1 reads SEHNR; CDR2 reads FQNEAQ (reference sequence). V was clipped by 7 bases and J by 0 bases, with 13 bases between them. The CDR3 covers 15 residues. For the CDR3, the DNA is TGTGCCAGCACAAGGCACAGTAGCTCCTACAATGAGCAGTTCTTC. Translated, it gives CASTRHSSSYNEQFF.

The chain links TRBV5-1 to TRBJ1-1; D remains ambiguous. From germline, CDR1 is SGHRS and CDR2 YFSETQ. Trimming pared 0 bases from V and 1 base from J, leaving 10 bases between. CDR3 size: 15 residues. The CDR3: CASSLAGVANTEAFF. CDR3 sequence (DNA): TGCGCCAGCAGCTTGGCCGGGGTTGCGAACACTGAAGCTTTCTTT.

V usage is TRBV7-9 and J usage is TRBJ2-5, with D perhaps TRBD2 (5 bases). Germline V gene data show CDR1 as SEHNR and CDR2 as FQNEAQ (reference sequence). V lost 5 bases and J 5 bases, leaving 18 bases between the germline ends. The CDR3 extends over 15 amino acids. This CDR3 is CASSPPRVRLETQYF. In DNA, the CDR3 is TGTGCCAGCAGCCCCCCGCGGGTTAGGCTGGAGACCCAGTACTTC. Looking up the rest from reference TRBV7-9 and TRBJ2-5 gives the full variable domain: DTGVSQNPRHKITKRGQNVTFRCDPISEHNRLYWYRQTLGQGPEFLTYFQNEAQLEKSRLLSDRFSAERPKGSFSTLEIQRTEQGDSAMYLCASSPPRVRLETQYFGPGTRLLVL.

The CDR3 sequence is CASSQQTGGGKETQYF. Here the CDR3 DNA reads TGTGCCAGCAGCCAGCAGACAGGGGGCGGGAAAGAGACCCAGTACTTC. This rearrangement joins TRBV7-2 to TRBJ2-5, with 10 positions matching TRBD1. Germline CDR1 is SGHTA and CDR2 is FQGNSA. The ends lost 5 bases at V and 3 bases at J; junction bases unmatched: 9. The CDR3 is 16 residues long.

The chain is built from TRBV7-2 and TRBJ2-6, with D perhaps TRBD2 (5 bases). The CDR3 extends over 15 amino acids. Germline V gene sequence: CDR1 SGHTA, CDR2 FQGNSA. The V gene lost 6 bases and the J gene lost 0 bases, with 9 bases spanning the gap. The CDR3 sequence is CASREDGSGANVLTF. In DNA, the CDR3 is TGTGCCAGCAGGGAGGATGGCTCTGGGGCCAACGTCCTGACTTTC. Supplemented by reference TRBV7-2 and TRBJ2-6, the full variable domain reads GAGVSQSPSNKVTEKGKDVELRCDPISGHTALYWYRQSLGQGLEFLIYFQGNSAPDKSGLPSDRFSAERTGGSVSTLTIQRTQQEDSAVYLCASREDGSGANVLTFGAGSRLTVL.

This sequence joins TRBV4-2 and TRBJ2-3; 8 positions match TRBD2. CDR3 length equals 15 residues. CDR1 is LGHNA, CDR2 YNFKEQ, per germline. With 6 bases clipped from V and 5 bases from J, the junction kept 10 bases outside the gene matches. CDR3 region: CASSLTSGGGDTQYF. As DNA, the CDR3 is TGTGCCAGCAGTCTCACTAGCGGAGGGGGAGATACGCAGTATTTT.

The chain recombines TRBV15 with TRBJ1-2; TRBD1 aligns across 9 bases. V dropped 2 bases and J dropped 8; count of bases not matched to a gene: 6. CDR1 and CDR2 (germline): LNHNV, YYDKDF (reference sequence). The CDR3 runs to 14 residues. The CDR3 protein is CATSRRDRAWGYTF. The CDR3 region has the DNA TGTGCCACCAGCAGACGGGACAGGGCTTGGGGCTACACCTTC.

The rearrangement uses TRBV28 and TRBJ1-5; 7 bases are shared with TRBD1. The V gene end was trimmed by 5 bases and the J gene end by 7 bases; junction bases not matched to a gene: 11. Germline V gene lookup returns CDR1 MDHEN and CDR2 SYDVKM. The CDR3 sequence is 15 residues long. The CDR3 sequence: CASSLKGANTQPQHF. DNA for the CDR3: TGTGCCAGCAGTCTTAAGGGGGCGAATACCCAGCCCCAGCATTTT.

This chain joins TRBV5-1 and TRBJ2-1; weak D call: TRBD2 (6 bases). The CDR3 covers 12 residues. Germline V CDR1 and CDR2: SGHRS, YFSETQ. The V end was cut by 0 bases, the J end by 10 bases, with 8 bases between. Written as DNA, the CDR3 is TGCGCCAGCAGCTTGGTTGGGGGGGAGCAGTTCTTC. It is translated as CASSLVGGEQFF.

This chain uses TRBV18 with TRBJ2-1; 7 bases are shared with TRBD1. Germline CDR1 reads KGHSH; CDR2 reads LQKENI. The ends lost 1 base at V and 0 bases at J; junction bases unmatched: 0. This CDR3 spans 15 amino acids. The CDR3 region has the DNA TGTGCCAGCTCACCACGACAGGGCTCCTACAATGAGCAGTTCTTC. Amino acids: CASSPRQGSYNEQFF.

The rearrangement uses TRBV19 and TRBJ1-6; TRBD1 is a possible D gene (5 bases). CDR1 is LNHDA, CDR2 SQIVND, per germline (reference sequence). Deletions cut 3 bases from V and 7 bases from J, with 13 bases between. The CDR3 sequence is 15 residues long. The CDR3: CASSIQGAQNSPLHF. DNA of the CDR3: TGTGCCAGTAGTATCCAAGGGGCCCAGAATTCACCCCTCCACTTT.

The CDR3 loop reads CASSQATGGLGYTF. The CDR3 nucleotides read TGTGCCAGCAGCCAAGCAACAGGGGGCCTTGGCTACACCTTC. This chain uses TRBV4-2 with TRBJ1-2; 9 bases are shared with TRBD1. This CDR3 has 14 amino acids. Germline loops: CDR1 LGHNA, CDR2 YNFKEQ. Trimming took 1 base from V and 7 from J; bases not matched to a gene: 4.